In its sample, the clone carrying this T cell receptor beta chain was seen once. Its antigen is unidentified. 5'-RACE, quantitative and with molecular barcodes, yielded the TCR beta libraries. TCRdb called the 5' RACE reads again in MiXCR, with one record for every CDR3 protein. The sample includes 230,000 or so distinct CDR3 sequences, approximately 20% of them seen just once. V was pared by 3 bases and J by 4 bases, with 6 bases of the junction left unmatched. Germline loops: CDR1 SGDLS, CDR2 YYNGEE. The CDR3 totals 15 residues. This sample stems from a study of CD8 T cells in ankylosing spondylitis. Study-wide results and caveats: Reportedly, matched ankylosing spondylitis synovial fluid was significantly enriched for disease-linked clones. Prior literature has documented some motif variants in synovial fluid and blood from reactive arthritis. For ankylosing spondylitis blood, a TCR beta motif of about eight highly homologous variants appeared characteristic.

Sequenced input: blood, either unsorted or a sorted T cell fraction (not recorded which). This clonotype was sampled from a male donor with ankylosing spondylitis or in good health (not recorded which). V is TRBV9 and J is TRBJ2-2; TRBD1 aligns across 7 bases. This CDR3 reads CASSATGAPTGELFF. The CDR3 DNA follows: TGTGCCAGCAGCGCTACAGGGGCGCCCACCGGGGAGCTGTTTTTT. The full variable domain, in which reference TRBV9 and TRBJ2-2 provide the parts outside the CDR3, is DSGVTQTPKHLITATGQRVTLRCSPRSGDLSVYWYQQSLDQGLQFLIQYYNGEERAKGNILERFSAQQFPDLHSELNLSSLELGDSALYFCASSATGAPTGELFFGEGSRLTVL.